A selection of T cell receptor beta chains follows, all from one sample in a study of shared clonotypes between healthy human individuals. Only in-frame clones appear in the TCRdb table, and some are missing; sequencing was by immunoSEQ multiplex PCR. The table lists more than 2 million clones, roughly 94% of them singletons. The specimen sequenced was naive CD4+ T cells sorted from blood. The receptors here all came from a man aged 18 to 35 in good health. The CDR3 runs from the conserved cysteine through the conserved F or W. Fields, in order: V gene, J gene, D gene, clone size, CDR3 DNA, CDR3 protein. A D gene is named only where the DNA matches it firmly. Where a row states a size, it is once, few, many or the class of an expanded clone; other rows omit it.

>TRBV6-1|TRBJ1-1|TRBD1|.
TGTGCCAGCAGGCGGGAGGGGGCGAACACTGAAGCTTTCTTT
CASRREGANTEAFF
>TRBV9|TRBJ2-1|TRBD2|.
TGTGCCAGCAGCCTCCTCGGGGGGGAGCAGTTCTTC
CASSLLGGEQFF
>TRBV10-3|TRBJ1-2|.|once
TGTGCCGGGGGGGACGAAGAAAATAGTTATGGCTACACCTTC
CAGGDEENSYGYTF
>TRBV11-2|TRBJ2-7|TRBD1|.
TGTGCCAGCAGCCATTTCCGGGACAGGGGTACCGAGCAGTACTTC
CASSHFRDRGTEQYF
>TRBV5-1|TRBJ1-1|TRBD1|.
TGCGCCAGCAGCGGGGGGACAGCCGAGAACACTGAAGCTTTCTTT
CASSGGTAENTEAFF
>TRBV4-1|TRBJ2-3|.|.
TGCGCCAGCAGCATAAGAAGGGGGGGAGATACGCAGTATTTT
CASSIRRGGDTQYF
>TRBV7-9|TRBJ2-3|TRBD1|.
TGTGCCAGCAGACCCAACAGGGGAAGCACAGATACGCAGTATTTT
CASRPNRGSTDTQYF
>TRBV2|TRBJ1-5|.|.
TGTGCCAGCAGTGAAGGGCGGGGGGTTTTACATCAGCCCCAGCATTTT
CASSEGRGVLHQPQHF
>TRBV9|TRBJ2-7|TRBD2|.
TGTGCCAGCAGCGTAGGGACCGGAGCGGGGGGGCGTGAGCAGTACTTC
CASSVGTGAGGREQYF
>TRBV11-3|TRBJ2-3|TRBD2|.
TGTGCCAGCAGCTCGTCTAGCGGGGGTCCCACAGATACGCAGTATTTT
CASSSSSGGPTDTQYF
>TRBV14|TRBJ1-4|.|.
TGTGCCAGCAGCCAAGTAAGCGAAAAACTGTTTTTT
CASSQVSEKLFF
>TRBV2|TRBJ2-3|.|.
TGTGCCAGCAGTTCTAGCACAGATACGCAGTATTTT
CASSSSTDTQYF
>TRBV7-2|TRBJ2-7|TRBD1|.
TGTGCCAGCAGCAACCAAGGGCAGGGGGTAGCCTACGAGCAGTACTTC
CASSNQGQGVAYEQYF
>TRBV11-2|TRBJ2-7|TRBD1|once
TGTGCCAGCAGCCAAGACAGGGGGGAGCAGTACTTC
CASSQDRGEQYF
>TRBV30|TRBJ1-4|.|many
TGTGCCTGGAGTAGGGGGGGACCTACTAATGAAAAACTGTTTTTT
CAWSRGGPTNEKLFF
>TRBV7-2|TRBJ1-1|.|.
TGTGCCAGCAGCTTAGTGGTGGGCACGAGGGACACTGAAGCTTTCTTT
CASSLVVGTRDTEAFF
>TRBV4-2|TRBJ2-6|.|.
TGTGCCAGCACCGGCAGGCTCATCTCTGGGGCCAACGTCCTGACTTTC
CASTGRLISGANVLTF
>TRBV11-1|TRBJ1-6|.|.
TGTGCCAGCAGCCTCAGGCCTCCTGGGAATTCACCCCTCCACTTT
CASSLRPPGNSPLHF
>TRBV4-1|TRBJ2-1|TRBD1|.
TGCGCCAGCAGCCAATCTCCCGGGACAGGGGGAGGGTCCTACAATGAGCAGTTCTTC
CASSQSPGTGGGSYNEQFF
>TRBV28|TRBJ1-6|TRBD1|.
TGTGCCAGCAGCAAACCGGGACAGTTTTCACCCCTCCACTTT
CASSKPGQFSPLHF
>TRBV7-9|TRBJ2-3|.|.
TGTGCCAGCAGCTCCGGCTTCGGCCTCACAGATACGCAGTATTTT
CASSSGFGLTDTQYF
>TRBV4-1|TRBJ1-2|.|.
TGCGCCAGCACCCCAGGTGCACACTTGAACTATGGCTACACCTTC
CASTPGAHLNYGYTF
>TRBV25-1|TRBJ1-4|.|once
TGTGCCAGCAGGGAGACAGGATTAAATGAAAAACTGTTTTTT
CASRETGLNEKLFF
>TRBV2|TRBJ1-5|.|.
TGTGCCAGCAGTGTACAAGGTCTCGGCAATCAGCCCCAGCATTTT
CASSVQGLGNQPQHF
>TRBV27|TRBJ2-1|.|.
TGTGCCAGCAGTTTAGAAGCGGGCGAGCAGTTCTTC
CASSLEAGEQFF
>TRBV30|TRBJ1-5|.|once
TGTGCCAGCCCTCGAGCTAATAGCAATCAGCCCCAGCATTTT
CASPRANSNQPQHF